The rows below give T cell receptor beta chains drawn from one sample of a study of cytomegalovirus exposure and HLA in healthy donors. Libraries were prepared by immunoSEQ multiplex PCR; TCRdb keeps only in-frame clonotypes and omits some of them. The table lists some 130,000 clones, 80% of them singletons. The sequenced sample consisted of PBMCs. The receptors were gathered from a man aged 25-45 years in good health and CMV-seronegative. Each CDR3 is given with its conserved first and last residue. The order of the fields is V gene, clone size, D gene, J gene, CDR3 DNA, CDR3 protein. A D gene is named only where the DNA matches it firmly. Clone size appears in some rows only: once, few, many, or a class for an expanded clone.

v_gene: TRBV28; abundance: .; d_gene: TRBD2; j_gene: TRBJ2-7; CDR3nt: TGTGCCACCTCAGCGGGAGGGCCTCTCCACGAGCAGTACTTC; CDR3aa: CATSAGGPLHEQYF
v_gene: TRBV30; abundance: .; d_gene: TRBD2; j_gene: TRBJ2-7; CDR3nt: TGTGCCTGCCAGCGGGTGGGACTATCCTACGAGCAGTACTTC; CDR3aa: CACQRVGLSYEQYF
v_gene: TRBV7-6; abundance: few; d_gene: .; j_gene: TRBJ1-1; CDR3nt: TGTGCCAGCACACGGGGGGGAAAGAACACTGAAGCTTTCTTT; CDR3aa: CASTRGGKNTEAFF
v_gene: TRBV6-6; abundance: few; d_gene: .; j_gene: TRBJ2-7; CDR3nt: TGTGCCAGCAGTGCACAGGGCATCTACGAGCAGTACTTC; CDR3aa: CASSAQGIYEQYF
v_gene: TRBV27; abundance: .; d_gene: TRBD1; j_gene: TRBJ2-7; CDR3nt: TGTGCCAGCAGTTGGGGACAGGGTGTCTGGGAGCAGTACTTC; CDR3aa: CASSWGQGVWEQYF
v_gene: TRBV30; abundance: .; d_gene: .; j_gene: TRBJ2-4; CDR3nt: TGTGCCTGGTCGGGTCTAGCCAAAAACATTCAGTACTTC; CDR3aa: CAWSGLAKNIQYF
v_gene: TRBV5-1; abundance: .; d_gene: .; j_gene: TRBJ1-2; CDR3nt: TGCGCCAGCAGCTTGGTGGCAACAGACGGCTACACCTTC; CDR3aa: CASSLVATDGYTF
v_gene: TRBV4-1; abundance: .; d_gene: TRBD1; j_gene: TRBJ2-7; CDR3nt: TGCGCCAGCAGCCAAGGACAGGGTATCTACGAGCAGTACTTC; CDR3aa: CASSQGQGIYEQYF
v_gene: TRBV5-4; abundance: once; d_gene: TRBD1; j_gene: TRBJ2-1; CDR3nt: TGTGCCAGCAGCTTTTCCGGGACAGGGCCTTACAATGAGCAGTTCTTC; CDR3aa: CASSFSGTGPYNEQFF
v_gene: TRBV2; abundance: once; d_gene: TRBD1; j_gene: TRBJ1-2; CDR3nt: TGTGCCTCCCGGGACAGAGTCTATGGCTACACCTTC; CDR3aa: CASRDRVYGYTF
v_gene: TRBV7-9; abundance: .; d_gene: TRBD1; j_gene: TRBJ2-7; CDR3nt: TGTGCCAGCAGCCCCGACAGGGGGTCCTACGAGCAGTACTTC; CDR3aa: CASSPDRGSYEQYF
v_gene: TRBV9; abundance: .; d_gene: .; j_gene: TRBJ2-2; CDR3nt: TGTGCCAGCAGCGTAGATAGCGGCAGGAACACCGGGGAGCTGTTTTTT; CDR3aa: CASSVDSGRNTGELFF
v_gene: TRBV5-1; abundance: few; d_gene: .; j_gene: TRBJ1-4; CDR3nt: TGCGCCAGCAGCTTGGATAACACTAGTAATGAAAAACTGTTTTTT; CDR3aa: CASSLDNTSNEKLFF
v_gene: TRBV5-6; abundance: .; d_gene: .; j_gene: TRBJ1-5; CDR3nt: TGTGCCAGCAGCTTGGCCGGGGTATCCGGTCAGCCCCAGCATTTT; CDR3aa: CASSLAGVSGQPQHF
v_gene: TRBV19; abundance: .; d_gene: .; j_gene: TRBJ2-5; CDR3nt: TGTGCCAGTAGTATGGCGGGACTCCTCCAAGAGACCCAGTACTTC; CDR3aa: CASSMAGLLQETQYF
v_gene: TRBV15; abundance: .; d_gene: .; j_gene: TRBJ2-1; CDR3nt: TGTGCCACCCTCGACAGCTACAATGAGCAGTTCTTC; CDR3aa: CATLDSYNEQFF
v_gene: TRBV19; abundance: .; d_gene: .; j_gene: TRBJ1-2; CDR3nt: TGTGCCAGTAGCTCCGGACAGTTCTATGGCTACACCTTC; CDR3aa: CASSSGQFYGYTF
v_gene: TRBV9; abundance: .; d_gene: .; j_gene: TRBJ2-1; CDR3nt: TGTGCCAGCAGCCCGGGGGATCGCAATGAGCAGTTCTTC; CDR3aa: CASSPGDRNEQFF
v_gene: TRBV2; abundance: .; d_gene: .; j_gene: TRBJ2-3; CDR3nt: TGTGCCACGGGTAGACGTGATACGCAGTATTTT; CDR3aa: CATGRRDTQYF
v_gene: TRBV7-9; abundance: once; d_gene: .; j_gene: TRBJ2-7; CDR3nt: TGTGCCAGCAGTTCTACAGGGCCCTCCTACGAGCAGTACTTC; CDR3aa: CASSSTGPSYEQYF
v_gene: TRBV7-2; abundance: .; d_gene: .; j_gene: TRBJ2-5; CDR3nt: TGTGCCAGCAAACAGGCGGAGACCCAGTACTTC; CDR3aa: CASKQAETQYF
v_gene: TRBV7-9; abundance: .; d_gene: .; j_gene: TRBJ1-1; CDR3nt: TGTGCCAGCAGCTCTTGGACAGAGGACACTGAAGCTTTCTTT; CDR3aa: CASSSWTEDTEAFF
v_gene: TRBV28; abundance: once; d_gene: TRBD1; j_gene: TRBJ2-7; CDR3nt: TGTGCCAGCAGTTTTTCGGACAGGGCCTACGAGCAGTACTTC; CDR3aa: CASSFSDRAYEQYF
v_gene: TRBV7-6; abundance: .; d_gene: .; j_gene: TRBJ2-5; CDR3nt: TGTGCCAGCAGCTCATTGACAGGACCTCAAGAGACCCAGTACTTC; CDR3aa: CASSSLTGPQETQYF
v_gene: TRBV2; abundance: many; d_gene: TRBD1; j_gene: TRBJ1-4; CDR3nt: TGTGCCAGCTGCAGGGGGACTAATGAAAAACTGTTTTTT; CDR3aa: CASCRGTNEKLFF
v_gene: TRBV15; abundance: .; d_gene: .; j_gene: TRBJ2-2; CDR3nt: TGTGCCACCAGCCGTAGACGCAGCGACACCGGGGAGCTGTTTTTT; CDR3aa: CATSRRRSDTGELFF
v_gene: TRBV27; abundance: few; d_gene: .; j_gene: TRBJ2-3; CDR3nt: TGTGCCAGCAGCCAAGCGGATACGCAGTATTTT; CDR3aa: CASSQADTQYF
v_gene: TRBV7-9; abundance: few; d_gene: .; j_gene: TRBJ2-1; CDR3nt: TGTGCCAGCAGCTTAGGGTTGGGAGGCACCTACAATGAGCAGTTCTTC; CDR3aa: CASSLGLGGTYNEQFF
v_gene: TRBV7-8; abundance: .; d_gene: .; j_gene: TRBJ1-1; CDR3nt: TGTGCCAGCAGCTTTCGGTTTGACACTGAAGCTTTCTTT; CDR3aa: CASSFRFDTEAFF
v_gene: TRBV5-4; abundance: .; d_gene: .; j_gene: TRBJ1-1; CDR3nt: TGTGCCAGCAGCCTGGACAGTGTCTCGTACACTGAAGCTTTCTTT; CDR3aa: CASSLDSVSYTEAFF
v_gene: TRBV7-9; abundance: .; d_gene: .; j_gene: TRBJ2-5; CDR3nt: TGTTCCAGCCGTAGGGGCGCCGGGGAGACCCAGTACTTC; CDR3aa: CSSRRGAGETQYF
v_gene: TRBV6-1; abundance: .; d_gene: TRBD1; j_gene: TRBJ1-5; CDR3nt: TGTGCCAGCAGTGAAGGACAGGGGGCTGTTCAGCCCCAGCATTTT; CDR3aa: CASSEGQGAVQPQHF
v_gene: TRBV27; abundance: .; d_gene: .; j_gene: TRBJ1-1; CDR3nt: TGTGCCAGCAGTTTAGGTTCCGCGGGAACTGAAGCTTTCTTT; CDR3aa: CASSLGSAGTEAFF
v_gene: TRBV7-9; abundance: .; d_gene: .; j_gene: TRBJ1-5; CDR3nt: TGTGCCAGCAGCTTCGGACTAGGCCGAAACCAGCCCCAGCATTTT; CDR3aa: CASSFGLGRNQPQHF
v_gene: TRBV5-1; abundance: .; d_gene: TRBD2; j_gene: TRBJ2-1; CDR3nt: TGCGCCAGCAGCTTGCGCGGGAGCGGGAGCTCCTACAATGAGCAGTTCTTC; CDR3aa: CASSLRGSGSSYNEQFF
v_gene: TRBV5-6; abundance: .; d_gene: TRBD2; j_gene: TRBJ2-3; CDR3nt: TGTGCCAGCAGCTCCCGACTAGCGGGAGGGGCAGATACGCAGTATTTT; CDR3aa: CASSSRLAGGADTQYF
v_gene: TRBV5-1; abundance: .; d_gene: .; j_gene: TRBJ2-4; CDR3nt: TGCGCCAGCACGATACAGGGGGGGAACATTCAGTACTTC; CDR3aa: CASTIQGGNIQYF
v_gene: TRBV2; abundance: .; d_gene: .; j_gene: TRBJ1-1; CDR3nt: TGTGCCAGCAGCCGAAGGGGGAACACTGAAGCTTTCTTT; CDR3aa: CASSRRGNTEAFF
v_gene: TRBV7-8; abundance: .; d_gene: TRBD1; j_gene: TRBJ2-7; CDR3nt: TGTGCCAGCAGCTTAGCGGGACAGTTCTACGAGCAGTACTTC; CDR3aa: CASSLAGQFYEQYF